This T cell receptor beta chain is drawn from a study of T cell changes during pregnancy in multiple sclerosis. Profiling relied on immunoSEQ multiplex PCR, and the TCRdb table lists in-frame clones only, not all of them. The sample lists under 70,000 clones, roughly nine tenths occurring once. Trimming removed 0 bases at V and 5 bases at J, with 9 bases between. Germline loops: CDR1 SNHLY, CDR2 FYNNEI. This CDR3 region has 14 residues. The source is a female donor with multiple sclerosis, enrolled in a pregnancy study. V and J are TRBV2 and TRBJ2-3; tentatively, D is TRBD2 (6 bases). The input for sequencing was CD4+ T cells from peripheral blood mononuclear cells, taken in the first trimester of pregnancy. CDR3 residues: CASSEALGGDTQYF. As DNA, the CDR3 is TGTGCCAGCAGTGAAGCCCTGGGAGGAGATACGCAGTATTTT.